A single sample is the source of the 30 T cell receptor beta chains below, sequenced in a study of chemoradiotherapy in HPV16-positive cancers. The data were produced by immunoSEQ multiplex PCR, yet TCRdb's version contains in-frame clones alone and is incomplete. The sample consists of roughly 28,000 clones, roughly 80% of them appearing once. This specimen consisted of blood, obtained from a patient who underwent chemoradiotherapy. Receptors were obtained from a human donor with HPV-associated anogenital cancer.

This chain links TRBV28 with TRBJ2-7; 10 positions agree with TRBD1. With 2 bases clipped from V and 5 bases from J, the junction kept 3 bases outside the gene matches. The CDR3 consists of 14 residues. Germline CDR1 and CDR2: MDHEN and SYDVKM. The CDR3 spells CASSLGTGVHEQYF. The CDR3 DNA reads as TGTGCCAGCAGTTTAGGGACAGGGGTCCACGAGCAGTACTTC. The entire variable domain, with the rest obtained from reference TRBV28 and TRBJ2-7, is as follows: DVKVTQSSRYLVKRTGEKVFLECVQDMDHENMFWYRQDPGLGLRLIYFSYDVKMKEKGDIPEGYSVSREKKERFSLILESASTNQTSMYLCASSLGTGVHEQYFGPGTRLTVT.

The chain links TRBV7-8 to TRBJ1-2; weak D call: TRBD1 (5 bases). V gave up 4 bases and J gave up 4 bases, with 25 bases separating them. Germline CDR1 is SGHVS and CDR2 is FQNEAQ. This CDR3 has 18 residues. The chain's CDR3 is CASSSISASGLGAYGYTF. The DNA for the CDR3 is TGTGCCAGCAGCTCAATTAGTGCATCAGGGTTAGGGGCCTATGGCTACACCTTC.

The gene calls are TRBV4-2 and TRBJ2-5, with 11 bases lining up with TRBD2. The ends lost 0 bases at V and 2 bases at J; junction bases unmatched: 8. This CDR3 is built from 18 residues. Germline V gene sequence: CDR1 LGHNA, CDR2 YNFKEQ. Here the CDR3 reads CASSQDVASGGTQETQYF. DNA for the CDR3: TGTGCCAGCAGCCAAGATGTAGCTAGCGGGGGGACACAAGAGACCCAGTACTTC.

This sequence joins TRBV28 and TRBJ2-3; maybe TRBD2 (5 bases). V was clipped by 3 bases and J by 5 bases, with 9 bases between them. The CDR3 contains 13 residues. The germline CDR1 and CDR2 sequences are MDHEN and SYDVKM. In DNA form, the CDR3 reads TGTGCCAGCAGTTTCCCGGGGAGAGATACGCAGTATTTT. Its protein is CASSFPGRDTQYF.

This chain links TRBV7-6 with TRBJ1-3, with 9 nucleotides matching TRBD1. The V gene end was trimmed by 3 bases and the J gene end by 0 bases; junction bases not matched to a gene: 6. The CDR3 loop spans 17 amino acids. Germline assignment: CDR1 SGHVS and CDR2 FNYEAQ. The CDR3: CASSLGQGLSSGNTIYF. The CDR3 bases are TGTGCCAGCAGCTTGGGACAGGGACTCAGCTCTGGAAACACCATATATTTT. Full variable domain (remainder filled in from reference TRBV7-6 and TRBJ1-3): GAGVSQSPRYKVTKRGQDVALRCDPISGHVSLYWYRQALGQGPEFLTYFNYEAQQDKSGLPNDRFSAERPEGSISTLTIQRTEQRDSAMYRCASSLGQGLSSGNTIYFGEGSWLTVV.

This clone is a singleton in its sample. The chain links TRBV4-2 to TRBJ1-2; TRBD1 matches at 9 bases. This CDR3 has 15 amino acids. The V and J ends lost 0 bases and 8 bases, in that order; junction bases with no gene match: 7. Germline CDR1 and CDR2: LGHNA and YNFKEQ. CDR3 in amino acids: CASSQDLQGAQGYTF. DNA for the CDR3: TGTGCCAGCAGCCAAGACTTACAGGGGGCGCAGGGCTACACCTTC.

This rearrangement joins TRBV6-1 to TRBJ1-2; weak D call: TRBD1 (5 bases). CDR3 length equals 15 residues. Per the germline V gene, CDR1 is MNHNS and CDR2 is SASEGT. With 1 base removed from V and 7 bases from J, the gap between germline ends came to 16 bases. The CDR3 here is CASSEVDSGHFGYTF. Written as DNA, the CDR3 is TGTGCCAGCAGTGAAGTCGACAGCGGTCATTTTGGCTACACCTTC.

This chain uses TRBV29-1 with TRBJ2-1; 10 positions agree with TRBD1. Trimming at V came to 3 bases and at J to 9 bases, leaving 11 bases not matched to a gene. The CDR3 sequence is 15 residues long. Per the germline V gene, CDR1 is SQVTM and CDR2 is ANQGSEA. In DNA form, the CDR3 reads TGCAGCGTTGATAGAGGGACAGGGGCGGTTAGTGAGCAGTTCTTC. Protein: CSVDRGTGAVSEQFF.

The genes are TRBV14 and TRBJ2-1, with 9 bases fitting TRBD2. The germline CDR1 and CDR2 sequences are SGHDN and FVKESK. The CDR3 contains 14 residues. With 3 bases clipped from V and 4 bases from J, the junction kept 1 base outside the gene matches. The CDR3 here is CASSQAGGYNEQFF. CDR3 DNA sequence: TGTGCCAGCAGCCAGGCGGGGGGGTACAATGAGCAGTTCTTC.

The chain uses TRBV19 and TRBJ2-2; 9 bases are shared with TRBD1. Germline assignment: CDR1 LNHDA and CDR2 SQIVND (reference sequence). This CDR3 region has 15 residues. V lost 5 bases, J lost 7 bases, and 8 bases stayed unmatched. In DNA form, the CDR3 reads TGTGCCAGTAGTCGGGACAGGGTTTATGACGGGGAGCTGTTTTTT. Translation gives CASSRDRVYDGELFF.

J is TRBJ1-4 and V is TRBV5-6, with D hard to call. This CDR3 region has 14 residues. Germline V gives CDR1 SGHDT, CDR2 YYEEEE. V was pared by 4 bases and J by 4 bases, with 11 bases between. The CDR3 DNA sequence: TGTGCCAGCAGCCTTAGGGTGGTTAATGAAAAACTGTTTTTT. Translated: CASSLRVVNEKLFF.

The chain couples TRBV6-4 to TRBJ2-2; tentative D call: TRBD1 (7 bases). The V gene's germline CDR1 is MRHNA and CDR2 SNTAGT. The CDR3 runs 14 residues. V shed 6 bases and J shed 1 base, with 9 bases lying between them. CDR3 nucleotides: TGTGCCAGCAGGCGGGACAGGAACACCGGGGAGCTGTTTTTT. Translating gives CASRRDRNTGELFF.

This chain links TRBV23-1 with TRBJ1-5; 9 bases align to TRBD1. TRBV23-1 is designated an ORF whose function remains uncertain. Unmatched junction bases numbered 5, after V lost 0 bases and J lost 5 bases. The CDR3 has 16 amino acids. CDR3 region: CASSQSRGQGDQPQHF. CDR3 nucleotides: TGCGCCAGCAGTCAATCGAGGGGACAGGGAGATCAGCCCCAGCATTTT.

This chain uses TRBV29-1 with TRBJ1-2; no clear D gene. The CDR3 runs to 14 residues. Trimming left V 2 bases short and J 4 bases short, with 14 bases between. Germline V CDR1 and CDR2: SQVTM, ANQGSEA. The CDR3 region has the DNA TGCAGCGTTGAAAAGGACGGCACGCGCTATGGCTACACCTTC. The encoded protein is CSVEKDGTRYGYTF. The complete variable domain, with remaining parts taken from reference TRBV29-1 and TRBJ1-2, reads SAVISQKPSRDICQRGTSLTIQCQVDSQVTMMFWYRQQPGQSLTLIATANQGSEATYESGFVIDKFPISRPNLTFSTLTVSNMSPEDSSIYLCSVEKDGTRYGYTFGSGTRLTVV.

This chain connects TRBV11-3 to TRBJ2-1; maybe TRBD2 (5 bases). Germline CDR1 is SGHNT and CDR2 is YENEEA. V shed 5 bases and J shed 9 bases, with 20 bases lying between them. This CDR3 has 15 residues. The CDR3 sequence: CASSLDTRPQAEQFF. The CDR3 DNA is TGTGCCAGCAGCCTCGATACTAGACCCCAGGCTGAGCAGTTCTTC.

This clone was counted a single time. CDR3 loop: CASSENPTVARRFF. For the CDR3, the DNA is TGTGCCAGCAGTGAAAATCCTACAGTAGCTAGGCGGTTCTTC. V and J are TRBV2 and TRBJ2-1; D unresolved. The CDR3 extends over 14 amino acids. Germline CDR1 and CDR2: SNHLY and FYNNEI. With 2 bases removed from V and 15 bases from J, the gap between germline ends came to 20 bases. The full variable domain, its missing parts supplied by reference TRBV2 and TRBJ2-1, is EPEVTQTPSHQVTQMGQEVILRCVPISNHLYFYWYRQILGQKVEFLVSFYNNEISEKSEIFDDQFSVERPDGSNFTLKIRSTKLEDSAMYFCASSENPTVARRFFGPGTRLTVL.

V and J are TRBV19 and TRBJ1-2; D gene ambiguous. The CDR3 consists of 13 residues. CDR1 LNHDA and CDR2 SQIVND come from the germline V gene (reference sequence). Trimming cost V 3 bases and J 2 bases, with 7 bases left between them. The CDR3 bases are TGTGCCAGTAGTATCGAGATCAACTATGGCTACACCTTC. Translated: CASSIEINYGYTF.

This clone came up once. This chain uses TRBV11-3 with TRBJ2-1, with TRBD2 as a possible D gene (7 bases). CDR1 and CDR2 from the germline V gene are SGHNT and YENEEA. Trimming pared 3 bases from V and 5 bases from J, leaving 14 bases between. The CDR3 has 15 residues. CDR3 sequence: CASSLLGGPNNEQFF. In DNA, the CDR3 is TGTGCCAGCAGCTTGTTGGGGGGGCCTAACAATGAGCAGTTCTTC.

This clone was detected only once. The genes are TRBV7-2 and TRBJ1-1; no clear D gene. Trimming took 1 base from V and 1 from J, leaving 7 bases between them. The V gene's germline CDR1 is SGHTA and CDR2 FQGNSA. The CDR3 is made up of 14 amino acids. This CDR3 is CASSLGGKNTEAFF. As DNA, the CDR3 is TGTGCCAGCAGCTTAGGAGGGAAGAACACTGAAGCTTTCTTT.

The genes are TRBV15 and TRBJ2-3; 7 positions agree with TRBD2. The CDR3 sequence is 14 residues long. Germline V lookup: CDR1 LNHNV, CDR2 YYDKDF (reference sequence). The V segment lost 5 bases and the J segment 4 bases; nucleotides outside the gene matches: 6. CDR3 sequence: CATSYGTTSDTQYF. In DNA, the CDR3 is TGTGCCACCAGCTATGGGACTACGTCAGATACGCAGTATTTT. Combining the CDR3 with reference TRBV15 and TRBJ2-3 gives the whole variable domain DAMVIQNPRYQVTQFGKPVTLSCSQTLNHNVMYWYQQKSSQAPKLLFHYYDKDFNNEADTPDNFQSRRPNTSFCFLDIRSPGLGDTAMYLCATSYGTTSDTQYFGPGTRLTVL.

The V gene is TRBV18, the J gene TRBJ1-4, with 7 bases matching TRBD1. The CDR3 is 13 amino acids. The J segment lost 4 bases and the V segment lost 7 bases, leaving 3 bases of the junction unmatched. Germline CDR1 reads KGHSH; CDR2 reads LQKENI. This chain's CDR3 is CASCRDSNEKLFF. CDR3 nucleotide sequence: TGTGCCAGCTGCCGGGACAGTAATGAAAAACTGTTTTTT.

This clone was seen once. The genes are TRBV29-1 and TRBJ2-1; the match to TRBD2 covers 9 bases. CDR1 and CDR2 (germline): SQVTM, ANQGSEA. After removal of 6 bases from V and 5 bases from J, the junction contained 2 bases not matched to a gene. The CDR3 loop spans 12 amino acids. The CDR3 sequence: CSVWTSDNEQFF. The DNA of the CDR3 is TGCAGCGTGTGGACTAGCGACAATGAGCAGTTCTTC.

CDR3 protein: CASSIAGAADSPLHF. The DNA of the CDR3 is TGTGCCAGTAGTATTGCGGGAGCAGCGGATTCACCCCTCCACTTT. The V call is TRBV19, the J call TRBJ1-6, with D unresolved. Germline CDR1 LNHDA, CDR2 SQIVND (reference sequence). V gave up 3 bases and J gave up 8 bases, with 14 bases separating them. This CDR3 contains 15 residues.

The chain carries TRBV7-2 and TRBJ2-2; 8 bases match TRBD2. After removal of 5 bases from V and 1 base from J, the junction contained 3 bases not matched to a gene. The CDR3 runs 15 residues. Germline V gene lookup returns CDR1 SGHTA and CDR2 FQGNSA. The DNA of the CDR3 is TGTGCCAGCAGCCCCCTAGCGGGGAACACCGGGGAGCTGTTTTTT. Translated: CASSPLAGNTGELFF. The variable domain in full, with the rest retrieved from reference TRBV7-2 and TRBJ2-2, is GAGVSQSPSNKVTEKGKDVELRCDPISGHTALYWYRQSLGQGLEFLIYFQGNSAPDKSGLPSDRFSAERTGGSVSTLTIQRTQQEDSAVYLCASSPLAGNTGELFFGEGSRLTVL.

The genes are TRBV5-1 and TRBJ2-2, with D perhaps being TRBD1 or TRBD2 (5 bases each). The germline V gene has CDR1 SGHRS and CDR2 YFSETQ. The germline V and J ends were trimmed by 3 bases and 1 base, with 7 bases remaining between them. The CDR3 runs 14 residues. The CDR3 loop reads CASSSGRNTGELFF. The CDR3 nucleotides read TGCGCCAGCAGCTCGGGACGGAACACCGGGGAGCTGTTTTTT. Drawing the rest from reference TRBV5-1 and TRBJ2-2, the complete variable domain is KAGVTQTPRYLIKTRGQQVTLSCSPISGHRSVSWYQQTPGQGLQFLFEYFSETQRNKGNFPGRFSGRQFSNSRSEMNVSTLELGDSALYLCASSSGRNTGELFFGEGSRLTVL.

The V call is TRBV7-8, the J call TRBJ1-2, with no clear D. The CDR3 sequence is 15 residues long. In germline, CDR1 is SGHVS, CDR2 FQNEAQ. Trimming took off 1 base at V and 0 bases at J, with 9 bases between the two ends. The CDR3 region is CASSLGAETNYGYTF. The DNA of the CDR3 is TGTGCCAGCAGCTTAGGGGCAGAGACTAACTATGGCTACACCTTC.

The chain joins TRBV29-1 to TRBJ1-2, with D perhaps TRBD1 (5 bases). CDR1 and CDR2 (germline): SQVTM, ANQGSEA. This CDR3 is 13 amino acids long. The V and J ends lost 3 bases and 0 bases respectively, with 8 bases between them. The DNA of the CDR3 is TGCAGCGTTGAGTGGGGGACTAACTATGGCTACACCTTC. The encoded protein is CSVEWGTNYGYTF.

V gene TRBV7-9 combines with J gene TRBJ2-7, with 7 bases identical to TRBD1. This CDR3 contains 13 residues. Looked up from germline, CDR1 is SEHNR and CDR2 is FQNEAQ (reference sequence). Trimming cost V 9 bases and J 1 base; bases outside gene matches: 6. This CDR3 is CASMGQNSYEQYF. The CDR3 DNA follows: TGTGCCAGTATGGGACAGAATTCCTACGAGCAGTACTTC.

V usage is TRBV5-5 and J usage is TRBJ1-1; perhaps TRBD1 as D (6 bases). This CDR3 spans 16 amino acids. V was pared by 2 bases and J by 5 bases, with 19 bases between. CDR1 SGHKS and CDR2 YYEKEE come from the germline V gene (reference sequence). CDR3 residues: CASSLMENRANTEAFF. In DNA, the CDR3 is TGTGCCAGCAGCTTAATGGAGAACAGGGCCAATACTGAAGCTTTCTTT.

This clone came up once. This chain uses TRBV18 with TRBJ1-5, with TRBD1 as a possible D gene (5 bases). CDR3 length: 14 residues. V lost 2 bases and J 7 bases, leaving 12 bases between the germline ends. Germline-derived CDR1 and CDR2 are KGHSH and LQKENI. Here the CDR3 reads CASSPAGDRQPQHF. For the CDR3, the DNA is TGTGCCAGCTCACCAGCGGGGGATCGCCAGCCCCAGCATTTT.